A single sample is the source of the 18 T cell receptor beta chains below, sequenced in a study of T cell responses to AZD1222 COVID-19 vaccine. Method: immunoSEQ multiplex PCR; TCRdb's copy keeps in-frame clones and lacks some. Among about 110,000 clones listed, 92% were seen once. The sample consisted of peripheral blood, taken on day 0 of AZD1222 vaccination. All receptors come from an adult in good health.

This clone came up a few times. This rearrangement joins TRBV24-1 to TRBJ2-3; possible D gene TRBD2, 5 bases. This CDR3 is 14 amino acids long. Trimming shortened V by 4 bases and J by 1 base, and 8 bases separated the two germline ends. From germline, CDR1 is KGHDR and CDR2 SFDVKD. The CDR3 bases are TGTGCCACCAGTGAGGCGCGGGGCACAGATACGCAGTATTTT. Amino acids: CATSEARGTDTQYF.

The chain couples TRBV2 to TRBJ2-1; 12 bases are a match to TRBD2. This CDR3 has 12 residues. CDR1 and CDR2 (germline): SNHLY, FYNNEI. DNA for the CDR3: TGTATGACTAGCGGGAGATACAATGAGCAGTTCTTC. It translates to CMTSGRYNEQFF.

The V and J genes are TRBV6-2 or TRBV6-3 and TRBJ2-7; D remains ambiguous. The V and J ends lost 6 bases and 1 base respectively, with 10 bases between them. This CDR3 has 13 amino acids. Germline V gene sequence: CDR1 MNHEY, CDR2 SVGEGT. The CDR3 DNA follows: TGTGCCAGCAGCCCAGCCAGTTCCTACGAGCAGTACTTC. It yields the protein CASSPASSYEQYF.

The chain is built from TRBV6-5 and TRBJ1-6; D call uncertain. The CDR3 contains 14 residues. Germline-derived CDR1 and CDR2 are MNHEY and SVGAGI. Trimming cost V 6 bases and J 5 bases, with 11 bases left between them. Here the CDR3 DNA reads TGTGCCAGCAGAAGGGAAGGCAATAATTCACCCCTCCACTTT. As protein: CASRREGNNSPLHF.

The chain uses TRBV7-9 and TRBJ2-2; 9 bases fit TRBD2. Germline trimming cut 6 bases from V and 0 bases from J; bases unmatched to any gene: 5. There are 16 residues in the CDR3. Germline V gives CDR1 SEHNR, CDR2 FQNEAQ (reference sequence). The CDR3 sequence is CASSPLAGTNTGELFF. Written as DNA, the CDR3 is TGTGCCAGCAGTCCCCTAGCGGGAACGAACACCGGGGAGCTGTTTTTT.

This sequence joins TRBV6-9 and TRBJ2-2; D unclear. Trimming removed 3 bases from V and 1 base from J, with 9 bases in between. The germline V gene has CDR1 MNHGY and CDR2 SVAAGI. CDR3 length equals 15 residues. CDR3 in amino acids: CASSYNEENTGELFF. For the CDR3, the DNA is TGTGCCAGCAGTTACAACGAGGAGAACACCGGGGAGCTGTTTTTT.

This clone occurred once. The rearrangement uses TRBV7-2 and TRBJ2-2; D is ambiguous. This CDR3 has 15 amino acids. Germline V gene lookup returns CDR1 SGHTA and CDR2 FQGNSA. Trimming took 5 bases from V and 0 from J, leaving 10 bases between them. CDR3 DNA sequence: TGTGCCAGCAGCCCCCTGGCGGCGAACACCGGGGAGCTGTTTTTT. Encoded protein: CASSPLAANTGELFF.

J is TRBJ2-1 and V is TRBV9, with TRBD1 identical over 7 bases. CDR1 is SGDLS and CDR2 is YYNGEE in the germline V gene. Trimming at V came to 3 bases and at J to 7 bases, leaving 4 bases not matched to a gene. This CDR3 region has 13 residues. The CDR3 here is CASSAHRGNEQFF. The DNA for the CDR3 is TGTGCCAGCAGCGCGCACAGGGGTAATGAGCAGTTCTTC.

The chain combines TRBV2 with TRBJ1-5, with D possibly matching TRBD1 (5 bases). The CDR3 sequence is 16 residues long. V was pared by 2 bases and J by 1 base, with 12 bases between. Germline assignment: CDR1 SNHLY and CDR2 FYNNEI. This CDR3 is CASSEMWDPSNQPQHF. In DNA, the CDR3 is TGTGCCAGCAGTGAAATGTGGGACCCAAGCAATCAGCCCCAGCATTTT.

This CDR3 reads CASSLEVGARYEQYF. The DNA of the CDR3 is TGTGCCAGCAGCTTAGAGGTCGGCGCCCGGTACGAGCAGTACTTC. The chain carries TRBV7-2 and TRBJ2-7; no definite D call. Germline V lookup: CDR1 SGHTA, CDR2 FQGNSA. This CDR3 is built from 15 residues. Trimming removed 1 base at V and 4 bases at J, with 14 bases between. Full variable domain (outside the CDR3, taken from reference TRBV7-2 and TRBJ2-7): GAGVSQSPSNKVTEKGKDVELRCDPISGHTALYWYRQSLGQGLEFLIYFQGNSAPDKSGLPSDRFSAERTGGSVSTLTIQRTQQEDSAVYLCASSLEVGARYEQYFGPGTRLTVT.

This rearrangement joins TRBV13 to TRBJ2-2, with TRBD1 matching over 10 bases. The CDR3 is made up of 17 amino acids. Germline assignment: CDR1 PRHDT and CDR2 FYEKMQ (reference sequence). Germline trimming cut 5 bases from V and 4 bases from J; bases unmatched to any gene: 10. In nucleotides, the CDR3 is TGTGCCAGCAGCCCCTCCCGGACAGGGGGATCCACCGGGGAGCTGTTTTTT. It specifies CASSPSRTGGSTGELFF.

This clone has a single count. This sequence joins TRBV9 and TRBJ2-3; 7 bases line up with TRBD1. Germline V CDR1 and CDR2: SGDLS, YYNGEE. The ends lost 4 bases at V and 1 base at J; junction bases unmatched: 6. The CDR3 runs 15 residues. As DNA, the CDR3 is TGTGCCAGCAGCCTGTCCGGGACAGGCACAGATACGCAGTATTTT. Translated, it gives CASSLSGTGTDTQYF.

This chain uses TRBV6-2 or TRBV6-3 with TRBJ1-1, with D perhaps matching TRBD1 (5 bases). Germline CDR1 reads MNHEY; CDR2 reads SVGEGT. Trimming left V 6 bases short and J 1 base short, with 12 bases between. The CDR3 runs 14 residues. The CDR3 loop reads CASSRGATNTEAFF. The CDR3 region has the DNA TGTGCCAGCAGCCGGGGCGCGACGAACACTGAAGCTTTCTTT.

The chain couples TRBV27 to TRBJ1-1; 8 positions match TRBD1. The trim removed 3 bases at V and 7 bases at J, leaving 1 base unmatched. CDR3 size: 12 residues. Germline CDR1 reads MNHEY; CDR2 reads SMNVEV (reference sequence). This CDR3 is CASSFRGREAFF. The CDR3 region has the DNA TGTGCCAGCAGTTTCAGGGGGCGTGAAGCTTTCTTT.

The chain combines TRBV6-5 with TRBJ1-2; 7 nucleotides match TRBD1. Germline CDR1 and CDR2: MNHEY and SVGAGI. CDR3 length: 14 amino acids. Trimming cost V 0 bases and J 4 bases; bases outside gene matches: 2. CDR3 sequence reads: CASSYSRDSYGYTF. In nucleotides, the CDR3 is TGTGCCAGCAGTTACTCACGGGACAGCTATGGCTACACCTTC.

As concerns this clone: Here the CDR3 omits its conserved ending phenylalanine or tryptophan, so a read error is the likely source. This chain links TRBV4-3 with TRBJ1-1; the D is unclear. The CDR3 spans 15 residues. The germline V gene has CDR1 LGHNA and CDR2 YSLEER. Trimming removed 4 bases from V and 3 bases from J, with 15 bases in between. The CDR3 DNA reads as TGCGCCAGCAGCCCCACCCGAGGGAGGGACACTGAAGCTTTCCTT. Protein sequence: CASSPTRGRDTEAFL.

This chain's CDR3 is CASSRTSGTYNEQFF. The CDR3 DNA reads as TGCGCCAGCAGCCGGACTAGCGGGACCTACAATGAGCAGTTCTTC. The rearrangement links TRBV5-1 to TRBJ2-1; the match to TRBD2 covers 12 bases. V gave up 4 bases and J gave up 2 bases; unmatched junction bases: 1. This CDR3 region has 15 residues. Germline CDR1 is SGHRS and CDR2 is YFSETQ. Together with reference TRBV5-1 and TRBJ2-1, the CDR3 gives the full variable domain: KAGVTQTPRYLIKTRGQQVTLSCSPISGHRSVSWYQQTPGQGLQFLFEYFSETQRNKGNFPGRFSGRQFSNSRSEMNVSTLELGDSALYLCASSRTSGTYNEQFFGPGTRLTVL.

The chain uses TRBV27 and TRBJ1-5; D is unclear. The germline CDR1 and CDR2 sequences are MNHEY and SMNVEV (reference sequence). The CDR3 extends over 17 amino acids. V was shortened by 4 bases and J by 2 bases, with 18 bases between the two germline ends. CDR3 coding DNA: TGTGCCAGCAGTTCTTGGACGGGGATTGTTGGCAATCAGCCCCAGCATTTT. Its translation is CASSSWTGIVGNQPQHF.